A single sample is the source of the 14 T cell receptor beta chains below, sequenced in a study of vaccination and CD4 T cells after COVID-19. The antigens of these receptors remain unknown. Sample treatment: approximately 11-day PBMC culture with coronavirus spike peptide pools or control peptides (ViraFEST assay). During the years 2011-2018, before the COVID-19 pandemic, the unexposed donor's CD4+ T cells were collected. The assay that was used to sequence DNA from cultured CD4+ T cells was the Oncomine TCR Beta short-read assay. Genomic DNA from cultured CD4+ T cells was extracted. TCRdb passed the PCR reads through MiXCR, listing each CDR3 protein once. Among 7,600 or so distinct CDR3 sequences listed, around two fifths were seen once. Sequencing used CD4+ T cells from blood, cultured in vitro. The source of these receptors is a human donor in good health.

The chain joins TRBV6-1 to TRBJ2-7; 8 nucleotides match TRBD1. From germline, CDR1 is MNHNS and CDR2 SASEGT. V was clipped by 5 bases and J by 6 bases; unmatched bases: 6. There are 13 residues in the CDR3. CDR3 sequence (DNA): TGTGCCAGCAGTCGACAGGGGTCCGGCGAGCAGTACTTC. Its translation is CASSRQGSGEQYF.

The chain employs TRBV6-4 and TRBJ2-2; D is ambiguous. Per the germline V gene, CDR1 is MRHNA and CDR2 is SNTAGT. Trimming took 2 bases from V and 4 from J, leaving 5 bases between them. The CDR3 has 13 residues. The CDR3 bases are TGTGCCAGCAGTGACAGGGCCACCGGGGAGCTGTTTTTT. Translating gives CASSDRATGELFF.

The CDR3 region is CASSFERGAGELFF. CDR3 in DNA: TGTGCCAGCAGCTTTGAGCGAGGGGCCGGGGAGCTGTTTTTT. This chain uses TRBV7-9 with TRBJ2-2, with D possibly called TRBD1 or TRBD2 (5 bases each). Germline V CDR1 and CDR2: SEHNR, FQNEAQ (reference sequence). Trimming stripped 3 bases from V and 6 bases from J, with 11 bases between. CDR3 length equals 14 residues.

The V call is TRBV7-9, the J call TRBJ2-5, with D hard to call. The CDR3 has 14 amino acids. The germline V gene has CDR1 SEHNR and CDR2 FQNEAQ (reference sequence). Trimming took off 1 base at V and 5 bases at J, with 11 bases between the two ends. In nucleotides, the CDR3 is TGTGCCAGCAGCTTAGTTAGCCAGTTGGAGACCCAGTACTTC. Translation gives CASSLVSQLETQYF.

The V and J genes are TRBV7-2 and TRBJ1-5, with no clear D. The CDR3 totals 14 residues. Trimming pared 3 bases from V and 3 bases from J, leaving 9 bases between. Germline values: CDR1 SGHTA, CDR2 FQGNSA. DNA of the CDR3: TGTGCCAGCAGCTTGGGCAGCCTCAATCAGCCCCAGCATTTT. This gives the protein CASSLGSLNQPQHF.

This clonotype was picked up a small number of times. The rearrangement uses TRBV20-1 and TRBJ2-3; tentative D call: TRBD1 (6 bases). Germline V lookup: CDR1 DFQATT, CDR2 SNEGSKA (reference sequence). The CDR3 totals 14 residues. V was clipped by 7 bases and J by 4 bases, with 18 bases between them. CDR3 in DNA: TGCAGTGTTCCCCCTGGCAGGGGCGCAGATACGCAGTATTTT. Protein product: CSVPPGRGADTQYF.

V and J are TRBV6-1 and TRBJ1-5, with D unclear. The ends were cut back, 2 bases at V and 3 bases at J, with 14 bases in the middle. The germline CDR1 and CDR2 sequences are MNHNS and SASEGT. This CDR3 is built from 16 residues. CDR3 loop: CASSEILARYNQPQHF. The DNA of the CDR3 is TGTGCCAGCAGTGAAATCCTAGCGAGGTACAATCAGCCCCAGCATTTT.

CDR3 sequence reads: CASSLSILAGGYNEQFF. CDR3 in DNA: TGTGCCAGCAGTTTATCGATTTTGGCGGGGGGGTACAATGAGCAGTTCTTC. The chain links TRBV27 to TRBJ2-1, with 9 bases identical to TRBD2. The CDR3 runs to 17 residues. V lost 0 bases to trimming and J lost 4 bases; unmatched junction nucleotides: 7. Germline V lookup: CDR1 MNHEY, CDR2 SMNVEV (reference sequence).

The chain is built from TRBV20-1 and TRBJ2-7; either TRBD1 or TRBD2 may supply D (5 bases each). Per germline, CDR1 DFQATT and CDR2 SNEGSKA (reference sequence). The germline V and J ends were trimmed by 3 bases and 2 bases, with 11 bases remaining between them. The CDR3 consists of 13 residues. The CDR3 DNA sequence: TGCAGTGCTAGTCGAGGGGCCCCCTACGAGCAGTACTTC. Its protein product is CSASRGAPYEQYF.

This clonotype was picked up a small number of times. The genes are TRBV20-1 and TRBJ2-1, with D perhaps TRBD2 (6 bases). The CDR3 has 15 amino acids. Trimming shortened V by 5 bases and J by 0 bases, and 14 bases separated the two germline ends. The germline V gene has CDR1 DFQATT and CDR2 SNEGSKA (reference sequence). DNA for the CDR3: TGCAGTGCTCCTCGGGACTCTTACTCCTACAATGAGCAGTTCTTC. Translated, it gives CSAPRDSYSYNEQFF.

V is TRBV12-1 and J is TRBJ1-2; the D call TRBD1 from the table was never checked on the DNA. TRBV12-1 is assigned pseudogene status. There are 12 residues in the CDR3. The CDR3 loop reads CAAGGANYGYTF. DNA of the CDR3: TGTGCCGCTGGGGGAGCTAACTATGGCTACACCTTC.

Only a few counts were recorded for this clonotype. The rearrangement links TRBV27 to TRBJ1-2, with 7 bases aligning to TRBD1. This CDR3 has 14 amino acids. V lost 0 bases, J lost 4 bases, and 2 bases stayed unmatched. CDR1 and CDR2 from the germline V gene are MNHEY and SMNVEV (reference sequence). DNA for the CDR3: TGTGCCAGCAGTTTATCTGGACAGGTCTATGGCTACACCTTC. The encoded protein is CASSLSGQVYGYTF.

V is TRBV21-1 and J is TRBJ1-5; the table's D call of TRBD1 was not tested on the DNA. TRBV21-1 corresponds to a pseudogene. This CDR3 contains 20 residues. CDR3 region: CASSKAGWTDGGAAYQPQHF. CDR3 in DNA: TGTGCCAGCAGCAAAGCTGGGTGGACAGATGGTGGGGCGGCTTATCAGCCCCAGCATTTT.

This clonotype was found a few times. The chain recombines TRBV24-1 with TRBJ1-5, with TRBD1 matching 8 bases. Germline CDR1 is KGHDR and CDR2 is SFDVKD. V was pared by 7 bases and J by 6 bases, with 10 bases of the junction left unmatched. The CDR3 runs to 15 residues. The CDR3 DNA follows: TGTGCCACCAGGGCCAGGGGGCGTATAGGTCAGCCCCAGCATTTT. Its translation is CATRARGRIGQPQHF.